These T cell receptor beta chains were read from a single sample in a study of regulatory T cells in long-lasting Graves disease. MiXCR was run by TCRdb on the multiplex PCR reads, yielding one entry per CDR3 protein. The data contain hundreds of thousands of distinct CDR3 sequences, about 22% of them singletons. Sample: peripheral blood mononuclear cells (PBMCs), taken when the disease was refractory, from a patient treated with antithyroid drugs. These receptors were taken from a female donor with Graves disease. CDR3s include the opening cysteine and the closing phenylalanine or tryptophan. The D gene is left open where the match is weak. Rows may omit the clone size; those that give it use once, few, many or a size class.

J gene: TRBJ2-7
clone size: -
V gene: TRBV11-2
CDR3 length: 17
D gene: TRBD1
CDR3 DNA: TGTGCCAGCAGCCCCGGACAGGGGGGAAGCAGGACCTACGAGCAGTACTTC
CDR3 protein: CASSPGQGGSRTYEQYF

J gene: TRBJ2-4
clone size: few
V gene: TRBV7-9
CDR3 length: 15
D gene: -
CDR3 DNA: TGTGCCAGCAGCCCCACTAGGACAGGGAGGGACATTCAGTACTTC
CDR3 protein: CASSPTRTGRDIQYF

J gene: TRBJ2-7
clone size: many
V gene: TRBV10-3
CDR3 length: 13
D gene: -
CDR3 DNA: TGTGCCAGCCTTAGGGGGGACGAATACGAGCAGTACTTC
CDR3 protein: CASLRGDEYEQYF

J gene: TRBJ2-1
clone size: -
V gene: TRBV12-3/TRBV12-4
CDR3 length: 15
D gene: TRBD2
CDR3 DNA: TGTGCCAGCACCTCCCAAGCGGGGGTCTACAATGAGCAGTTCTTC
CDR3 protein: CASTSQAGVYNEQFF

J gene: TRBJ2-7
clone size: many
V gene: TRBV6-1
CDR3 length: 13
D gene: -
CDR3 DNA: TGTGCCAGCAGTGAAATTGGGGGGACCGAGCAGTACTTC
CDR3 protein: CASSEIGGTEQYF

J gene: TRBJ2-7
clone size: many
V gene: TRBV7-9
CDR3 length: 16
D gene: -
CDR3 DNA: TGTGCCAGCAGCGCCCTCTCAGGCCGCCGGGCCTACGAGCAGTACTTC
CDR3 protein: CASSALSGRRAYEQYF

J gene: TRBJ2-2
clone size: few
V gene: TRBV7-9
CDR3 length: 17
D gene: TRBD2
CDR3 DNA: TGTGCCAGCAGCTTTAGTAGCGGGGGCACGAACACCGGGGAGCTGTTTTTT
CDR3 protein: CASSFSSGGTNTGELFF

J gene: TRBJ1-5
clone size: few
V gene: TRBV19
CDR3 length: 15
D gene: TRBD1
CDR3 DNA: TGTGCCAGTAGTATATACGGACAGGGTAATCAGCCCCAGCATTTT
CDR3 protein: CASSIYGQGNQPQHF

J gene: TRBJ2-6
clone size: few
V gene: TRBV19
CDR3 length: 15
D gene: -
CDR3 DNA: TGTGCCAGTAGGGCCTATCTCTCTGGGGCCAACGTCCTGACTTTC
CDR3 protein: CASRAYLSGANVLTF

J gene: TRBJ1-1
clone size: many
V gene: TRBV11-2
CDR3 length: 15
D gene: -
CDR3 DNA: TGTGCCAGCAGCTTCCAAAGTGGGGCGAACACTGAAGCTTTCTTT
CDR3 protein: CASSFQSGANTEAFF

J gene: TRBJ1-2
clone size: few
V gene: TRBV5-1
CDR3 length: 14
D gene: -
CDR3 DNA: TGCGCCAGCAGCTTGGAGAATCAGGGGATAGGCTACACCTTC
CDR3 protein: CASSLENQGIGYTF

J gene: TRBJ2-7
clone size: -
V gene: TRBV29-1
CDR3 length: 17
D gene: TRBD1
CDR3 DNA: TGCAGCGTTGAAGATCAAGGAGGGACAGGCTCATCCTACGAGCAGTACTTC
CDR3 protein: CSVEDQGGTGSSYEQYF

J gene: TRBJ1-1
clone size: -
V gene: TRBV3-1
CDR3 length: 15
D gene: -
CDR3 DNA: TGTGCCAGCAGCCAAGGAGACAGACAGAACACTGAAGCTTTCTTT
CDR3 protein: CASSQGDRQNTEAFF

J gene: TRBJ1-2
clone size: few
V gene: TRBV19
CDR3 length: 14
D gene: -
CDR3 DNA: TGTGCCAGTAGTCCGTGGTTGAGACTGGGCGGCTACACCTTC
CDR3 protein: CASSPWLRLGGYTF

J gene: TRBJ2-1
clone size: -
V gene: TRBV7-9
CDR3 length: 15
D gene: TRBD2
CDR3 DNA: TGTGCCAGCAGCTTAGGACTAGCGGGAGTGTATGAGCAGTTCTTC
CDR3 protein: CASSLGLAGVYEQFF

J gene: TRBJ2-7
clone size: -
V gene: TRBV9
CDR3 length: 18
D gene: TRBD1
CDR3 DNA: TGTGCCAGCAGCGTAGGTAGTGGTGACAGGGGGCGCCCCTACGAGCAGTACTTC
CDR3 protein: CASSVGSGDRGRPYEQYF

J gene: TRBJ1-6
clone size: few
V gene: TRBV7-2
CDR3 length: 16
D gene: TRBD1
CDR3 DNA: TGTGCCAGCAGCTCAGGGGGCCTGGCCTATAATTCACCCCTCCACTTT
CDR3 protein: CASSSGGLAYNSPLHF

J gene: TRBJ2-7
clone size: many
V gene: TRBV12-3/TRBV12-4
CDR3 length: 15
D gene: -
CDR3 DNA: TGTGCCAGCAGTCGCGGGACAGTCAGCTCCTACGAGCAGTACTTC
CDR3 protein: CASSRGTVSSYEQYF

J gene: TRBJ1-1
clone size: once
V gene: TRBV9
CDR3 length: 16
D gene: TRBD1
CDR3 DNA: TGTGCCAGCAGCGTAGGGGACAGGGGATCTAACACTGAAGCTTTCTTT
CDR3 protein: CASSVGDRGSNTEAFF

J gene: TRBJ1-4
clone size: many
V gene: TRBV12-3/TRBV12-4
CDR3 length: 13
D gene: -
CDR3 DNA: TGTGCCAGCAGTTTACTGTCGGGGGAAAAACTGTTTTTT
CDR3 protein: CASSLLSGEKLFF

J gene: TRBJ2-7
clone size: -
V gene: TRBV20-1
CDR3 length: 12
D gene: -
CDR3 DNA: TGCAGTGCTACTCCCGAAAACTACGAGCAGTACTTC
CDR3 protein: CSATPENYEQYF

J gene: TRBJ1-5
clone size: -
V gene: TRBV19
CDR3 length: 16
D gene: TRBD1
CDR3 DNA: TGTGCCAGTAGTATAGATGGGGGCAGGGGGCATCAGCCCCAGCATTTT
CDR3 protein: CASSIDGGRGHQPQHF

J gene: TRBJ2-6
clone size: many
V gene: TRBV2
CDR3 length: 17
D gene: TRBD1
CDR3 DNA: TGTGCCAGCAGGACCGGGACAGTTAAGTCTGGGGCCAACGTCCTGACTTTC
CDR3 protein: CASRTGTVKSGANVLTF

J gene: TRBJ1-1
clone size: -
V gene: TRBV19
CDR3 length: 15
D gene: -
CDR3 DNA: TGTGCCAGTAGTCCACTGGATGGAGGTTACACTGAAGCTTTCTTT
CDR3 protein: CASSPLDGGYTEAFF

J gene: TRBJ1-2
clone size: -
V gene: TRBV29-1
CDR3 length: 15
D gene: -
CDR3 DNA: TGCAGCGTTGATGAAAATGGGCGGGATAACTATGGCTACACCTTC
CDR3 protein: CSVDENGRDNYGYTF

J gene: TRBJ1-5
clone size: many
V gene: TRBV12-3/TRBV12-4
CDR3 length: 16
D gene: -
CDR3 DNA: TGTGCCAGCAGTTTAGATCTGGGGCTGTCTAATCAGCCCCAGCATTTT
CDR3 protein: CASSLDLGLSNQPQHF

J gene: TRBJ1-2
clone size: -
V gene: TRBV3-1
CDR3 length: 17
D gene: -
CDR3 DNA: TGTGCCAGCAACCAAGGTGGGGGAACAACCTCTAACTATGGCTACACCTTC
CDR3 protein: CASNQGGGTTSNYGYTF

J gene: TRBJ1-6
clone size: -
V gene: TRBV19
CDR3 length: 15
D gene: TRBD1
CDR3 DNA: TGTGCCAGTAGTATAGATTGGACAGGGGATTCACCCCTCCACTTT
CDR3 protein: CASSIDWTGDSPLHF

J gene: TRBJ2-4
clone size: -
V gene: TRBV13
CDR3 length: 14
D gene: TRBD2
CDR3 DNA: TGTGCCAGCAGCCAGCGGGAGGGGCGAAACATTCAGTACTTC
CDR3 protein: CASSQREGRNIQYF

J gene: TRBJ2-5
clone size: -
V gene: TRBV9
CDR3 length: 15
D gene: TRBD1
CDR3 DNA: TGTGCCAGCAGCCCGGGACAGGGGGCCGGAGAGACCCAGTACTTC
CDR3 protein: CASSPGQGAGETQYF

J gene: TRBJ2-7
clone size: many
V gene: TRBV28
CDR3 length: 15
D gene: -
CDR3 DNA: TGTGCCAGCAGTCCCGCTGGGGGTTTGGAGTACGAGCAGTACTTC
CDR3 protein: CASSPAGGLEYEQYF

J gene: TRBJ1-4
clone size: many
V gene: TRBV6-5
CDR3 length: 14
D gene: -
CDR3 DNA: TGTGCCAGCAGTTATCGGGGGATTAATGAAAAACTGTTTTTT
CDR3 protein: CASSYRGINEKLFF

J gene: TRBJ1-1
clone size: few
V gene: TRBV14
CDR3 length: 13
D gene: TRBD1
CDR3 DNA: TGTGCCAGCAGCCTGACAGGGCCCGCTGAAGCTTTCTTT
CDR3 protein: CASSLTGPAEAFF

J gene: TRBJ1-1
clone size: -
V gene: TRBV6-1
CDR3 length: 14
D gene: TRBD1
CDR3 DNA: TGTGCCAGCAGAGGACAGGGAATGAACACTGAAGCTTTCTTT
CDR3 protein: CASRGQGMNTEAFF

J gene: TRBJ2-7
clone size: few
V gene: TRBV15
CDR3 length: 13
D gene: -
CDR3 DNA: TGTGCCACCAGCAGAGGGGTATCCTACGAGCAGTACTTC
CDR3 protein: CATSRGVSYEQYF

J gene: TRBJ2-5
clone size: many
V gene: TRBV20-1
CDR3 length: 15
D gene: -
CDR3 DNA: TGCAGTGCTAGAGATCCGCGGGACCTCCAAGAGACCCAGTACTTC
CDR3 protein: CSARDPRDLQETQYF

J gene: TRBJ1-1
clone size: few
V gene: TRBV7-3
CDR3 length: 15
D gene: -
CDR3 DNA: TGTGCCAGCAGCTTAACGGACCTAATGAACACTGAAGCTTTCTTT
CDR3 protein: CASSLTDLMNTEAFF

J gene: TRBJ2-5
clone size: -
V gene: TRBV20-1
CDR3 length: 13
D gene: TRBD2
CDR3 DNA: TGCAGTGCTTTGGGGGCGGGAGGGGAGACCCAGTACTTC
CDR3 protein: CSALGAGGETQYF

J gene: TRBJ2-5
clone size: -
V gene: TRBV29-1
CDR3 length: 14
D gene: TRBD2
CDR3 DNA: TGCAGCGTTGTTATAGCGGGGGGAGTAGAGACCCAGTACTTC
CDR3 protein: CSVVIAGGVETQYF

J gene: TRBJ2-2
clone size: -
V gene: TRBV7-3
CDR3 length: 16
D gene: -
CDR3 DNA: TGTGCCAGCAGCCAATCCGCCTCCGCGAACACCGGGGAGCTGTTTTTT
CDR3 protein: CASSQSASANTGELFF

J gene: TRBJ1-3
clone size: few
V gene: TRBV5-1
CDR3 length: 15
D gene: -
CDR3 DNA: TGCGCCAGCAGCTTGGAACCATGGAGGGGAAACACCATATATTTT
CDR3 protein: CASSLEPWRGNTIYF

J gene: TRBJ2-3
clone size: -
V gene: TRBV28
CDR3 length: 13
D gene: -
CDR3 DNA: TGTGCCAGCCTAAGAGGGACCACAGATACGCAGTATTTT
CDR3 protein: CASLRGTTDTQYF

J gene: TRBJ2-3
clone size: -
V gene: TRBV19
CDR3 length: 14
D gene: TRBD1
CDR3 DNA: TGTGCCAGTTCCCGACAGGGGGCAACAGATACGCAGTATTTT
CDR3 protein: CASSRQGATDTQYF

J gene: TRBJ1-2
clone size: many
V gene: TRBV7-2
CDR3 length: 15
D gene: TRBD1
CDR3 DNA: TGTGCCAGCAGCTTAAGGTCAGGCACAGGGGACGGCTACACCTTC
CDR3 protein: CASSLRSGTGDGYTF

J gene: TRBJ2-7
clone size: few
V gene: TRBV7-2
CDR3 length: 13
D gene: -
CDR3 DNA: TGTGCCAGCAGCTTAGGACAGATCAACGAGCAGTACTTC
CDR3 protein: CASSLGQINEQYF

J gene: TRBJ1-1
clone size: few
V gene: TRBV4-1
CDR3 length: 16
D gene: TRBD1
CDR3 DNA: TGCGCCAGCAGCCAGGGTGGACAGGGGCGGAACACTGAAGCTTTCTTT
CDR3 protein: CASSQGGQGRNTEAFF

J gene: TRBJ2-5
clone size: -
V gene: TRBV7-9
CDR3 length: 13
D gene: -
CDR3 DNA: TGTGCCAGCAACGACAGGAACCAAGAGACCCAGTACTTC
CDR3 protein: CASNDRNQETQYF

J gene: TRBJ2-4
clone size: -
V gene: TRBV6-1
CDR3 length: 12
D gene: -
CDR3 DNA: TGTGCCAGCGGGGGAGGCGGGAACATTCAGTACTTC
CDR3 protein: CASGGGGNIQYF

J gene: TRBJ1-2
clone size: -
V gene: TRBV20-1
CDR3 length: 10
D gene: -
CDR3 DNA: TGCAGTCCCCGCCCAGGCGGCTACACCTTC
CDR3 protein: CSPRPGGYTF

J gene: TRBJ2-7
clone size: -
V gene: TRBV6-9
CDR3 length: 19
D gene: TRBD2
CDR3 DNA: TGTGCCAGCAGTTTAAGGGGCGTGACTAGCGGGATTTCTACCTACGAGCAGTACTTC
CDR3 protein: CASSLRGVTSGISTYEQYF

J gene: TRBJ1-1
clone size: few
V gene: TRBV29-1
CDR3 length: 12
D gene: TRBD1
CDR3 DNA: TGCAGCGTGGAGACAGGGGTCACTGAAGCTTTCTTT
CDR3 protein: CSVETGVTEAFF

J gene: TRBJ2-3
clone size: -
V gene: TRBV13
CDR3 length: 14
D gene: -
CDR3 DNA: TGTGCCAGCAGGAAACGGGACAGCACAGATACGCAGTATTTT
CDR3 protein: CASRKRDSTDTQYF

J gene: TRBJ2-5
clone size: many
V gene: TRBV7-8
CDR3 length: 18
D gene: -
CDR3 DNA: TGTGCCAGCAGTTCCCTTGGAAAGACTAGTCCCGGGAAGGAGACCCAGTACTTC
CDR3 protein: CASSSLGKTSPGKETQYF

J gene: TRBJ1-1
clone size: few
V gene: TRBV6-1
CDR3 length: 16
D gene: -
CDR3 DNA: TGTGCCAGCAGCCGATCCCTCTCGGGGGGGAACACTGAAGCTTTCTTT
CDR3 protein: CASSRSLSGGNTEAFF